The 8 T cell receptor beta chains below all came from one sample that was sequenced in a study of glioma-infiltrating T cells. The iRepertoire nested amplicon-rescue multiplex PCR amplified TCR alpha and beta CDR3s from RNA. TCRdb re-called the multiplex PCR reads with MiXCR, one entry per CDR3 protein. This table holds 100,000 to 150,000 distinct CDR3 sequences, less than 30% found once. The specimen sequenced was glioma tissue, nonneoplastic brain tissue, or PBMCs (not recorded which). The origin of the receptors is a human donor with low-grade glioma or glioblastoma, undergoing nonglioma brain surgery, or in good health (not recorded which).

This clonotype was counted only a few times. The CDR3 region is CASSRLAGRSYNEQFF. CDR3 sequence (DNA): TGTGCCAGTAGTCGACTAGCGGGCCGCTCCTACAATGAGCAGTTCTTC. The chain couples TRBV19 to TRBJ2-1; 10 nucleotides align to TRBD2. Germline V gives CDR1 LNHDA, CDR2 SQIVND (reference sequence). CDR3 size: 16 residues. Trimming cost V 5 bases and J 0 bases; bases outside gene matches: 4.

This clonotype was observed at least ten times. The CDR3 bases are TGTGCCAGCAGCCGGACTAGTTATGCCTACGAGCAGTACTTC. Protein sequence: CASSRTSYAYEQYF. The genes are TRBV7-6 and TRBJ2-7; TRBD2 matches 7 bases. Germline V gives CDR1 SGHVS, CDR2 FNYEAQ. CDR3 size: 14 residues. The V gene end was trimmed by 5 bases and the J gene end by 2 bases; junction bases not matched to a gene: 6. The complete variable domain, with remaining parts taken from reference TRBV7-6 and TRBJ2-7, reads GAGVSQSPRYKVTKRGQDVALRCDPISGHVSLYWYRQALGQGPEFLTYFNYEAQQDKSGLPNDRFSAERPEGSISTLTIQRTEQRDSAMYRCASSRTSYAYEQYFGPGTRLTVT.

This clonotype has only one observation. The rearrangement uses TRBV5-6 and TRBJ2-1; 10 bases are a match to TRBD2. The ends lost 0 bases at V and 16 bases at J; junction bases unmatched: 13. Germline V gene lookup returns CDR1 SGHDT and CDR2 YYEEEE. The CDR3 covers 15 residues. The DNA for the CDR3 is TGTGCCAGCAGCTTGGAGTCTAGCGGGAGTGGCCTTGGATTCTTC. Translation gives CASSLESSGSGLGFF.

J is TRBJ2-3 and V is TRBV7-6, with TRBD1 as a possible D gene (5 bases). This CDR3 comprises 17 residues. V lost 1 base and J lost 0, with 14 bases in between. CDR1 is SGHVS, CDR2 FNYEAQ, per germline. CDR3 loop: CASSLGGQWGSTDTQYF. In nucleotides, the CDR3 is TGTGCCAGCAGCTTAGGCGGACAATGGGGTAGCACAGATACGCAGTATTTT. Looking up the rest from reference TRBV7-6 and TRBJ2-3 gives the full variable domain: GAGVSQSPRYKVTKRGQDVALRCDPISGHVSLYWYRQALGQGPEFLTYFNYEAQQDKSGLPNDRFSAERPEGSISTLTIQRTEQRDSAMYRCASSLGGQWGSTDTQYFGPGTRLTVL.

This clonotype was observed at least ten times. The V call is TRBV7-9, the J call TRBJ2-3, with D possibly TRBD1 on 5 matching bases. Germline V lookup: CDR1 SEHNR, CDR2 FQNEAQ (reference sequence). The CDR3 is 14 amino acids. Trimming removed 1 base from V and 2 bases from J, with 7 bases in between. The CDR3 DNA follows: TGTGCCAGCAGCTTAGTACAGGTCACAGATACGCAGTATTTT. Its protein product is CASSLVQVTDTQYF.

The rearrangement uses TRBV29-1 and TRBJ2-3; D remains unclear. The germline V gene encodes CDR1 SQVTM and CDR2 ANQGSEA. CDR3 length equals 14 residues. V shed 5 bases and J shed 3 bases, with 15 bases lying between them. CDR3 residues: CSVPHPEQTDTQYF. CDR3 DNA sequence: TGCAGCGTTCCTCACCCGGAACAAACAGATACGCAGTATTTT.

This rearrangement joins TRBV5-4 to TRBJ1-4, with 7 bases matching TRBD1. This CDR3 contains 16 residues. Per the germline V gene, CDR1 is SGHNT and CDR2 is YYREEE (reference sequence). V shed 3 bases and J 7 bases; nucleotides not matched to a gene: 12. The CDR3 coding sequence is TGTGCCAGCAGCTGGGACCCGAGACAGGGAGGTGAAAAACTGTTTTTT. It specifies CASSWDPRQGGEKLFF.

This clonotype was seen at least ten times. V is TRBV6-1 and J is TRBJ2-1; D gene ambiguous. From germline, CDR1 is MNHNS and CDR2 SASEGT. The CDR3 loop spans 15 amino acids. V lost 6 bases and J 0 bases, leaving 12 bases between the germline ends. The CDR3 DNA is TGTGCCAGCAGGATCGACGGAAGCTCCTACAATGAGCAGTTCTTC. The encoded protein is CASRIDGSSYNEQFF.